The clone carrying this T cell receptor (beta chain) has at least ten counts. Its antigen is undetermined. Genomic DNA extracted from bulk tumor tissue served as template. A total of 600 ng was used per sample. Widely spaced biopsies, several per primary tumor, were obtained at surgery. Patients underwent curative surgery for untreated, newly diagnosed non-small cell lung cancer. It was a multiplex PCR that amplified TCR beta CDR3, with 32 V and 13 J primers. TCRdb re-derived calls from the multiplex PCR reads in MiXCR, one entry per CDR3 protein. The repertoire holds 20,000 to 25,000 distinct CDR3 sequences, with over 25% as singletons. These data belong to a study of immune heterogeneity within non-small cell lung tumors. Overall study findings and caveats: Significant yet moderate, the positive correlation between local T-cell clonality and local tumor mutational burden reached an R of around 0.34. Site-unique high-frequency clones occurred alongside identical dominant CDR3 beta clonotypes that recurred across tumor sites within a patient.

V lost 3 bases to trimming and J lost 6 bases; unmatched junction nucleotides: 4. There are 15 residues in the CDR3. Germline CDR1 and CDR2: MNHEY and SMNVEV (reference sequence). This clonotype was sampled from a man in his forties or fifties with non-small cell lung cancer. The rearrangement joins TRBV27 to TRBJ2-7; 14 bases match TRBD2. Sequenced sample: lung tumor tissue. The CDR3 nucleotides are TGTGCCAGCAGTTTTGGGACTAGCGGGAGTAGCGAGCAGTACTTC. Its protein is CASSFGTSGSSEQYF.